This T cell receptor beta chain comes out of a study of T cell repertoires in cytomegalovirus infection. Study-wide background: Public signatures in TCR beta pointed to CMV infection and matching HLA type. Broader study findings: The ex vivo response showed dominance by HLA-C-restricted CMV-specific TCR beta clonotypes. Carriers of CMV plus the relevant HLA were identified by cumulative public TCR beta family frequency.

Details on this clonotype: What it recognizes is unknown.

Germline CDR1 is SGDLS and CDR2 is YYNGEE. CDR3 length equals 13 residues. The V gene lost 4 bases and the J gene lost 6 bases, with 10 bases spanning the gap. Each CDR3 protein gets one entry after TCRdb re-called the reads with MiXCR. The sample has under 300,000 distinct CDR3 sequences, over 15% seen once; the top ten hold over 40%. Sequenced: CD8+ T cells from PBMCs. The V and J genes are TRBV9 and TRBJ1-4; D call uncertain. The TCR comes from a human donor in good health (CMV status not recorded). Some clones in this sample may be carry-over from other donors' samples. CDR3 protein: CASSPNGYEKLFF. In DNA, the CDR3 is TGTGCCAGCAGCCCAAACGGGTATGAAAAACTGTTTTTT. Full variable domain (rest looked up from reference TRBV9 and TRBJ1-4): DSGVTQTPKHLITATGQRVTLRCSPRSGDLSVYWYQQSLDQGLQFLIQYYNGEERAKGNILERFSAQQFPDLHSELNLSSLELGDSALYFCASSPNGYEKLFFGSGTQLSVL.